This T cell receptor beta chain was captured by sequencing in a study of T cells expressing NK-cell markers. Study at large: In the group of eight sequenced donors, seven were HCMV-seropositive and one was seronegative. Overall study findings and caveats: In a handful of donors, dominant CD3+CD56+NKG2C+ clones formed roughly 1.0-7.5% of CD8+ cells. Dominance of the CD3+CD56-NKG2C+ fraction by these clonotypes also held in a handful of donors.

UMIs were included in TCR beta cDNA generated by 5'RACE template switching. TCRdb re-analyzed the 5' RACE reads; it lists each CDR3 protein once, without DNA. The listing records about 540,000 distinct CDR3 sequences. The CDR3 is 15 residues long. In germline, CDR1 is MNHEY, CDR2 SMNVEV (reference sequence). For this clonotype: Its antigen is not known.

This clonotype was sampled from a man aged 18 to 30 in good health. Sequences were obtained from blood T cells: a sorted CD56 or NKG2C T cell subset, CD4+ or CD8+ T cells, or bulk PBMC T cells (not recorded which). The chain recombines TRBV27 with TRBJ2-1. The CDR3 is CASSLSSLGHNEQFF.